This T cell receptor beta chain derives from a study of T cell responses to AZD1222 COVID-19 vaccine. Across the study: Second-dose schedules of about 4 or about 12 weeks were combined. Study-wide findings and caveats: Spike-specific TCR breadth and depth rose after two AZD1222 doses. Donors, mostly white British, included more females; clonal diversity was possibly underestimated.

This CDR3 has 14 amino acids. Trimming removed 6 bases from V and 6 bases from J; junction bases left unmatched: 7. Germline V lookup: CDR1 LNHDA, CDR2 SQIVND (reference sequence). Regarding this clone: Its antigen is not known.

This table comes from immunoSEQ multiplex PCR, and its TCRdb copy is limited to in-frame clones, with some not included. The table includes 150,000 or so clones, roughly 87% detected once. This material consisted of peripheral blood, taken on day 0 of AZD1222 vaccination. V gene TRBV19 combines with J gene TRBJ2-1; 8 nucleotides match TRBD1. The receptor's source is an adult in good health. The CDR3, as DNA: TGTGCCAGTAGGCTCGGACAGGGTGGCAATGAGCAGTTCTTC. Translating it yields CASRLGQGGNEQFF.